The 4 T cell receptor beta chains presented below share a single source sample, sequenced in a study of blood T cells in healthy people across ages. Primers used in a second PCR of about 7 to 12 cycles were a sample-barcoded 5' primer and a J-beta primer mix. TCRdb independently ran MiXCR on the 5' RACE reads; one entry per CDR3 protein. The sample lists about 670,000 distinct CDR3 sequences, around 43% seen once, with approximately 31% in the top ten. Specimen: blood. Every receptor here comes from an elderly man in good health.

The CDR3 here is CASSSTGGINEKLFF. The CDR3 nucleotides are TGTGCCAGCAGCTCCACGGGGGGGATTAATGAAAAACTGTTTTTT. The chain joins TRBV7-6 to TRBJ1-4; D might be TRBD1 (5 bases). V was cut by 4 bases and J by 4 bases, with 13 bases left in between. The CDR3 runs 15 residues. The germline V gene encodes CDR1 SGHVS and CDR2 FNYEAQ.

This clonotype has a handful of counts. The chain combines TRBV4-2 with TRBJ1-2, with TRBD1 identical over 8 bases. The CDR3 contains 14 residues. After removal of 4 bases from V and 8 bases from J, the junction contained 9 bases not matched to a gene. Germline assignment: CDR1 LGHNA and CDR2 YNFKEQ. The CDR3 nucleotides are TGTGCCAGCAGCCGATCAGGGGGCTGGGAGGGCTACACCTTC. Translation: CASSRSGGWEGYTF.

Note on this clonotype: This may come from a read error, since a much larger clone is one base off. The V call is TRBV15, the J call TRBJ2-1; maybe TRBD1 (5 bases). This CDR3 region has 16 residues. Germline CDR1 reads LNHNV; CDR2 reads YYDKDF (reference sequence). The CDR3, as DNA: TGTGCCGCCAGCAGAGATCAGGGTCCAAAGGGCCATGAGCAGTTCTTC. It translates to CAASRDQGPKGHEQFF.

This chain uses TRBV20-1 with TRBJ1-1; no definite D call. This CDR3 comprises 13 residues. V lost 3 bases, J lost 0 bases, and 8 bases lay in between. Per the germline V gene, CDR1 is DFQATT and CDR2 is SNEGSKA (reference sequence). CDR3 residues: CSASPRMNTEAFF. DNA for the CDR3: TGCAGTGCTAGTCCACGGATGAACACTGAAGCTTTCTTT.